A selection of T cell receptor beta chains follows, all from one sample in a study of blood T cell repertoires in COVID-19. Clones were read by immunoSEQ multiplex PCR, and TCRdb kept only the in-frame ones, dropping some. The sample holds around 190,000 clones, over 80% seen once. Sequencing was performed on peripheral blood. Receptor source: a woman aged 70-85 years with COVID-19, enrolled during active disease. The CDR3 runs from the conserved cysteine through the conserved F or W. D genes are given only for firm matches. Expanded clones are given a class, and other clones once, few, many or no size at all.

TRBV27	.	TRBJ2-3	.	CASSLRGSTDTQYF	TGTGCCAGCAGTTTACGTGGGAGTACAGATACGCAGTATTTT
TRBV28	.	TRBJ1-2	.	CASRRTGESYGYTF	TGTGCCAGCAGGAGAACCGGGGAGAGCTATGGCTACACCTTC
TRBV13	.	TRBJ2-3	once	CASKTGGSSTDTQYF	TGTGCCAGCAAAACTGGCGGATCTAGCACAGATACGCAGTATTTT
TRBV11-2	TRBD1	TRBJ1-2	.	CASSLAGTAQIYGYTF	TGTGCCAGCAGCTTGGCCGGGACAGCGCAAATCTATGGCTACACCTTC
TRBV27	TRBD1	TRBJ2-7	.	CASSLLGTGGIYEQYF	TGTGCCAGCAGTTTATTGGGGACAGGGGGAATCTACGAGCAGTACTTC
TRBV7-2	.	TRBJ1-2	.	CASSFRASPGRDGYTF	TGTGCCAGCAGCTTTAGGGCCTCCCCAGGGAGGGATGGCTACACCTTC
TRBV27	TRBD2	TRBJ2-3	.	CASSLLAISTDTQYF	TGTGCCAGCAGCCTACTAGCGATTAGCACAGATACGCAGTATTTT
TRBV11-3	.	TRBJ2-3	once	CASSSWHSGSTDTQYF	TGTGCCAGCAGCTCCTGGCATAGCGGAAGCACAGATACGCAGTATTTT
TRBV2	.	TRBJ1-1	.	CASSDRGSLNTEAFF	TGTGCCAGCAGTGACCGAGGGAGCTTGAACACTGAAGCTTTCTTT
TRBV29-1	TRBD1	TRBJ1-4	.	CSAQTGIGEKLFF	TGCAGCGCTCAGACAGGGATCGGTGAAAAACTGTTTTTT
TRBV2	TRBD1	TRBJ2-7	.	CASMGLGLDRDGYEQYF	TGTGCCAGCATGGGTCTGGGCCTGGACAGGGACGGGTACGAGCAGTACTTC
TRBV5-1	TRBD1	TRBJ1-1	.	CASSEATGGTEAFF	TGCGCCAGCAGCGAAGCTACAGGGGGCACTGAAGCTTTCTTT
TRBV5-1	TRBD1	TRBJ1-1	.	CASSSGQGSEAFF	TGCGCCAGCAGCTCGGGACAGGGATCTGAAGCTTTCTTT
TRBV2	.	TRBJ2-5	.	CASSEAAVGETQYF	TGTGCCAGCAGTGAAGCAGCTGTCGGGGAGACCCAGTACTTC
TRBV6-2/TRBV6-3	.	TRBJ1-1	few	CASSYGGLNTEAFF	TGTGCCAGCAGTTACGGGGGGTTGAACACTGAAGCTTTCTTT
TRBV7-6	TRBD1	TRBJ2-2	.	CASSSLDRPSTGELFF	TGTGCCAGCAGCTCCTTGGACAGGCCTAGCACCGGGGAGCTGTTTTTT
TRBV19	.	TRBJ1-5	.	CASTIWGGDSNQPQHF	TGTGCCAGTACCATATGGGGAGGGGATAGCAATCAGCCCCAGCATTTT
TRBV7-2	TRBD2	TRBJ2-7	.	CASSPGLAGKNEQYF	TGTGCCAGCAGTCCGGGGCTAGCGGGAAAAAACGAGCAGTACTTC
TRBV18	.	TRBJ2-7	.	CASSRTDSYEQYF	TGTGCCAGCTCGCGGACAGATTCCTACGAGCAGTACTTC
TRBV7-3	.	TRBJ2-5	.	CASSSRQGGAETQYF	TGTGCCAGCAGCTCCCGACAGGGCGGGGCGGAGACCCAGTACTTC
TRBV7-2	.	TRBJ2-1	.	CASSFPPDWVGKYNEQFF	TGTGCCAGCAGCTTCCCACCGGACTGGGTCGGAAAATACAATGAGCAGTTCTTC
TRBV28	.	TRBJ2-7	few	CASSPLGYGEQYF	TGTGCCAGCAGCCCACTAGGTTATGGCGAGCAGTACTTC
TRBV9	.	TRBJ1-3	.	CASSVSSFGNTIYF	TGTGCCAGCAGCGTATCCTCGTTCGGAAACACCATATATTTT
TRBV5-4	.	TRBJ1-1	.	CASSLRGNTEAFF	TGTGCCAGCAGCTTGCGGGGAAACACTGAAGCTTTCTTT
TRBV6-5	TRBD2	TRBJ2-7	.	CASSYPGRATYEQYF	TGTGCCAGCAGTTACCCCGGGAGGGCCACCTACGAGCAGTACTTC
TRBV18	.	TRBJ1-4	once	CASSPGLGEKLFF	TGTGCCAGCTCACCAGGGTTGGGCGAAAAACTGTTTTTT
TRBV5-4	TRBD1	TRBJ2-1	.	CASSSRDRGDYNEQFF	TGTGCCAGCAGCTCCCGGGACAGGGGGGATTACAATGAGCAGTTCTTC
TRBV5-6	TRBD1	TRBJ1-1	.	CASSLGQGYTEAFF	TGTGCCAGCAGCTTGGGACAGGGGTACACTGAAGCTTTCTTT
TRBV2	TRBD1	TRBJ2-6	few	CASSTGKVSGANVLTF	TGTGCCAGTTCGACAGGGAAGGTCTCTGGGGCCAACGTCCTGACTTTC
TRBV9	.	TRBJ1-1	.	CASSPRDNTEAFF	TGTGCCAGCAGCCCGAGGGACAATACTGAAGCTTTCTTT
TRBV28	TRBD2	TRBJ2-7	few	CASTRPSGAYEQYF	TGTGCCAGCACCCGCCCTAGCGGGGCCTACGAGCAGTACTTC
TRBV28	TRBD1	TRBJ1-2	.	CASRTPGTGGLGYTF	TGTGCCAGCAGAACTCCCGGGACAGGGGGCCTTGGCTACACCTTC
TRBV5-4	TRBD2	TRBJ2-7	.	CASSPLAGPSRGEQYF	TGTGCCAGCAGCCCACTAGCGGGGCCCAGTAGGGGGGAGCAGTACTTC
TRBV2	.	TRBJ1-5	.	CASSDYGQPQHF	TGTGCCAGCAGTGACTACGGGCAGCCCCAGCATTTT
TRBV7-9	TRBD1	TRBJ2-2	many	CASSEQGLNTGELFF	TGTGCCAGCAGCGAACAGGGGTTGAACACCGGGGAGCTGTTTTTT
TRBV6-2/TRBV6-3	.	TRBJ2-5	few	CASSYAPETQYF	TGTGCCAGCAGTTACGCGCCAGAGACCCAGTACTTC
TRBV28	.	TRBJ1-1	.	CASSSLMFVGGASTEAFF	TGTGCCAGCAGTTCCCTAATGTTTGTTGGGGGCGCGAGTACTGAAGCTTTCTTT
TRBV3-1/TRBV3-2	.	TRBJ1-5	.	CASSLSTIGDQPQHF	TGTGCCAGCAGCCTCTCTACTATCGGGGATCAGCCCCAGCATTTT
TRBV6-6	TRBD1	TRBJ2-1	once	CASNADRLKWQFF	TGTGCCAGCAATGCGGACAGGCTCAAATGGCAGTTCTTC
TRBV6-5	.	TRBJ1-5	.	CASRRWQRDNQPQHF	TGTGCCAGCAGGCGGTGGCAGAGAGACAATCAGCCCCAGCATTTT
TRBV2	.	TRBJ2-3	few	CASSAEELADTQYF	TGTGCCAGCAGTGCGGAGGAATTGGCAGATACGCAGTATTTT
TRBV29-1	TRBD2	TRBJ2-2	.	CSVAGGTSGHTGELFF	TGCAGCGTAGCCGGAGGGACTAGCGGGCACACCGGGGAGCTGTTTTTT